A single sample is the source of the 11 T cell receptor beta chains below, sequenced in a study of cytomegalovirus exposure and HLA in healthy donors. Sequencing used immunoSEQ multiplex PCR; TCRdb keeps in-frame clones, though not all of them. The table shows about 79,000 clones, with roughly 93% occurring only once. Sequenced input: PBMCs. The source of these receptors is a woman aged 25 to 45 in good health and CMV-seronegative.

This clone is a singleton in its sample. The chain is built from TRBV27 and TRBJ2-3; no reliable D call. The CDR3 runs 13 residues. V was clipped by 6 bases and J by 0 bases, with 7 bases between them. The germline CDR1 and CDR2 sequences are MNHEY and SMNVEV (reference sequence). CDR3 amino acids: CASRTVSTDTQYF. Here the CDR3 DNA reads TGTGCCAGCAGAACAGTGAGCACAGATACGCAGTATTTT.

The chain uses TRBV5-5 and TRBJ2-3, with unresolved D. The CDR3 is 16 residues long. Trimming took off 0 bases at V and 2 bases at J, with 13 bases between the two ends. CDR1 and CDR2 from the germline V gene are SGHKS and YYEKEE (reference sequence). The CDR3 nucleotides are TGTGCCAGCAGCTTGGCCAAAGGAGTTAACACAGATACGCAGTATTTT. Translating gives CASSLAKGVNTDTQYF.

This chain connects TRBV18 to TRBJ2-2; a possible D gene is TRBD1 (6 bases). The CDR3 runs 15 residues. V was trimmed by 4 bases and J by 3 bases, leaving 12 bases between them. Germline lookup yields CDR1 KGHSH and CDR2 LQKENI. The CDR3 is CASSRDTVYTGELFF. CDR3 bases: TGTGCCAGCTCACGGGACACTGTATACACCGGGGAGCTGTTTTTT.

The chain joins TRBV5-4 to TRBJ2-5, with D maybe TRBD2 (6 bases). CDR1 and CDR2 from the germline V gene are SGHNT and YYREEE (reference sequence). The V gene lost 0 bases and the J gene lost 2 bases, with 8 bases spanning the gap. The CDR3 covers 14 residues. CDR3 in DNA: TGTGCCAGCAGCTTGGGACGGGGGCAAGAGACCCAGTACTTC. Residues: CASSLGRGQETQYF. The full variable domain, its missing parts supplied by reference TRBV5-4 and TRBJ2-5, is ETGVTQSPTHLIKTRGQQVTLRCSSQSGHNTVSWYQQALGQGPQFIFQYYREEENGRGNFPPRFSGLQFPNYSSELNVNALELDDSALYLCASSLGRGQETQYFGPGTRLLVL.

The chain combines TRBV7-8 with TRBJ1-5; TRBD1 agrees at 8 bases. Trimming cost V 1 base and J 2 bases; bases outside gene matches: 7. The CDR3 sequence is 17 residues long. The V gene's germline CDR1 is SGHVS and CDR2 FQNEAQ. The CDR3 DNA sequence: TGTGCCAGCAGCTTAGGCGCAGGGGGCGCGGGCAATCAGCCCCAGCATTTT. As protein: CASSLGAGGAGNQPQHF.

This clone has only one observation. V gene TRBV5-6 combines with J gene TRBJ1-3; 7 nucleotides match TRBD1. The CDR3 spans 14 residues. Germline V gene lookup returns CDR1 SGHDT and CDR2 YYEEEE. V lost 2 bases and J lost 7; bases outside the gene matches: 6. Written as DNA, the CDR3 is TGTGCCAGCAGCTTTACAGGGGTCGGCAACACCATATATTTT. This encodes CASSFTGVGNTIYF.

V usage is TRBV6-5 and J usage is TRBJ1-5; TRBD1 might be the D (5 bases). The CDR3 consists of 16 residues. V dropped 0 bases and J dropped 2 bases, with 11 bases sitting between them. The germline V gene encodes CDR1 MNHEY and CDR2 SVGAGI. Here the CDR3 DNA reads TGTGCCAGCAGTTACTCTATGACAGTTGGCAATCAGCCCCAGCATTTT. It specifies CASSYSMTVGNQPQHF.

This sequence joins TRBV9 and TRBJ2-1, with D possibly being TRBD1 (5 bases). The germline CDR1 and CDR2 sequences are SGDLS and YYNGEE. With 1 base removed from V and 2 bases from J, the gap between germline ends came to 10 bases. CDR3 length: 15 residues. The CDR3 loop is CASSVSPGPYNEQFF. The CDR3 DNA is TGTGCCAGCAGCGTATCCCCAGGGCCCTACAATGAGCAGTTCTTC. Together with reference TRBV9 and TRBJ2-1, the CDR3 gives the full variable domain: DSGVTQTPKHLITATGQRVTLRCSPRSGDLSVYWYQQSLDQGLQFLIQYYNGEERAKGNILERFSAQQFPDLHSELNLSSLELGDSALYFCASSVSPGPYNEQFFGPGTRLTVL.

The DNA of the CDR3 is TGTGCCGAATCTAGGGGCGGGGAGCTGTTTTTT. It translates to CAESRGGELFF. The V call is TRBV6-1, the J call TRBJ2-2, with D perhaps TRBD1 (5 bases). Germline lookup yields CDR1 MNHNS and CDR2 SASEGT. Trimming stripped 11 bases from V and 7 bases from J, with 11 bases between. The CDR3 extends over 11 amino acids.

This sequence joins TRBV11-2 and TRBJ2-1; 8 bases are shared with TRBD2. The V segment lost 4 bases and the J segment 2 bases; nucleotides outside the gene matches: 7. Germline V gene lookup returns CDR1 SGHAT and CDR2 FQNNGV. This CDR3 has 16 residues. Written as DNA, the CDR3 is TGTGCCAGCAGCTCCACCCCGGGACTAGCCTACAATGAGCAGTTCTTC. Amino acid sequence: CASSSTPGLAYNEQFF.

This clone was seen just once. The V and J genes are TRBV11-2 and TRBJ1-2; 7 bases match TRBD1. The germline CDR1 and CDR2 sequences are SGHAT and FQNNGV. The CDR3 has 13 residues. V lost 7 bases to trimming and J lost 2 bases; unmatched junction nucleotides: 4. The DNA of the CDR3 is TGTGCCAGCACCCGGACAGGAAACTATGGCTACACCTTC. The encoded protein is CASTRTGNYGYTF. The variable domain in full, with the rest retrieved from reference TRBV11-2 and TRBJ1-2, is EAGVAQSPRYKIIEKRQSVAFWCNPISGHATLYWYQQILGQGPKLLIQFQNNGVVDDSQLPKDRFSAERLKGVDSTLKIQPAKLEDSAVYLCASTRTGNYGYTFGSGTRLTVV.